Listed below are T cell receptor beta chains from one sample, sequenced in a study of beta chain features in type 1 diabetes. Profiling relied on immunoSEQ multiplex PCR, and the TCRdb table lists in-frame clones only, not all of them. Of a few hundred thousand clones listed, around 13% are singletons. Sequenced input: naive CD4+ T cells from blood. The receptors derive from a man in his thirties or forties with type 1 diabetes. CDR3s include the opening cysteine and the closing phenylalanine or tryptophan. The D gene is left open where the match is weak. Not all rows give a size; the values are once, few, many and, for expanded clones, a class.

J gene: TRBJ1-2
clone size: NA
D gene: TRBD1
V gene: TRBV18
CDR3 protein: CASSSKQGEGYTF
CDR3 DNA: TGTGCCAGCTCATCGAAACAGGGGGAAGGCTACACCTTC

J gene: TRBJ2-7
clone size: few
D gene: NA
V gene: TRBV11-3
CDR3 protein: CASSPTGLDEQYF
CDR3 DNA: TGTGCCAGCAGCCCGACAGGTCTCGACGAGCAGTACTTC

J gene: TRBJ1-4
clone size: NA
D gene: NA
V gene: TRBV5-1
CDR3 protein: CASSPEAVGEKLFF
CDR3 DNA: TGCGCCAGCAGCCCGGAGGCAGTCGGCGAAAAACTGTTTTTT

J gene: TRBJ2-7
clone size: NA
D gene: TRBD2
V gene: TRBV7-9
CDR3 protein: CASSPSGGDYEQYF
CDR3 DNA: TGTGCCAGCAGCCCAAGCGGGGGGGACTACGAGCAGTACTTC

J gene: TRBJ2-3
clone size: few
D gene: NA
V gene: TRBV29-1
CDR3 protein: CSVGRKLTDTQYF
CDR3 DNA: TGCAGCGTTGGGAGGAAGCTCACAGATACGCAGTATTTT

J gene: TRBJ2-1
clone size: NA
D gene: NA
V gene: TRBV18
CDR3 protein: CASSPLESLTISYNEQFF
CDR3 DNA: TGTGCCAGCTCACCACTGGAGTCACTTACCATCTCCTACAATGAGCAGTTCTTC

J gene: TRBJ2-5
clone size: NA
D gene: NA
V gene: TRBV6-5
CDR3 protein: CASSSSWETQYF
CDR3 DNA: TGTGCCAGCAGTTCTAGCTGGGAGACCCAGTACTTC

J gene: TRBJ1-1
clone size: few
D gene: NA
V gene: TRBV10-3
CDR3 protein: CAISDTVNTEAFF
CDR3 DNA: TGTGCCATCAGTGATACAGTGAACACTGAAGCTTTCTTT

J gene: TRBJ2-7
clone size: many
D gene: NA
V gene: TRBV23-1
CDR3 protein: CASSPGQPVYEQYF
CDR3 DNA: TGCGCCAGCAGTCCTGGACAGCCTGTCTACGAGCAGTACTTC

J gene: TRBJ2-2
clone size: few
D gene: NA
V gene: TRBV18
CDR3 protein: CASSPSAGSLTGELFF
CDR3 DNA: TGTGCCAGCTCACCATCGGCGGGTTCCCTCACCGGGGAGCTGTTTTTT

J gene: TRBJ1-2
clone size: NA
D gene: TRBD1
V gene: TRBV5-1
CDR3 protein: CASRGSTGGNGYTF
CDR3 DNA: TGCGCCAGCAGGGGATCGACAGGGGGCAACGGCTACACCTTC

J gene: TRBJ2-7
clone size: few
D gene: TRBD2
V gene: TRBV5-1
CDR3 protein: CASSLGSGIRREQYF
CDR3 DNA: TGCGCCAGCAGCTTGGGGAGCGGGATAAGGAGGGAGCAGTACTTC

J gene: TRBJ2-1
clone size: few
D gene: TRBD2
V gene: TRBV7-9
CDR3 protein: CASSSAGGNNEQFF
CDR3 DNA: TGTGCCAGCAGCTCCGCCGGGGGGAACAATGAGCAGTTCTTC

J gene: TRBJ1-1
clone size: NA
D gene: TRBD1
V gene: TRBV6-5
CDR3 protein: CASSRTGGTEAFF
CDR3 DNA: TGTGCCAGCAGTCGAACAGGGGGGACTGAAGCTTTCTTT

J gene: TRBJ1-2
clone size: few
D gene: NA
V gene: TRBV7-8
CDR3 protein: CASSLGAGGAGFGYTF
CDR3 DNA: TGTGCCAGCAGCTTAGGTGCTGGGGGCGCCGGGTTTGGCTACACCTTC

J gene: TRBJ2-2
clone size: NA
D gene: TRBD1
V gene: TRBV30
CDR3 protein: CACPGQKNTGELFF
CDR3 DNA: TGTGCCTGTCCGGGACAGAAGAACACCGGGGAGCTGTTTTTT

J gene: TRBJ1-1
clone size: few
D gene: NA
V gene: TRBV29-1
CDR3 protein: CSVVEQMNTEAFF
CDR3 DNA: TGCAGCGTTGTAGAACAGATGAACACTGAAGCTTTCTTT

J gene: TRBJ2-4
clone size: few
D gene: NA
V gene: TRBV6-5
CDR3 protein: CASSQTAVNIQYF
CDR3 DNA: TGTGCCAGCAGTCAAACCGCGGTGAACATTCAGTACTTC

J gene: TRBJ2-6
clone size: few
D gene: NA
V gene: TRBV11-2
CDR3 protein: CASSIYNSGANVLTF
CDR3 DNA: TGTGCCAGCAGCATTTATAACTCTGGGGCCAACGTCCTGACTTTC

J gene: TRBJ1-1
clone size: NA
D gene: NA
V gene: TRBV27
CDR3 protein: CASSSQRNTEAFF
CDR3 DNA: TGTGCCAGCAGTTCACAGAGGAACACTGAAGCTTTCTTT

J gene: TRBJ2-7
clone size: few
D gene: TRBD2
V gene: TRBV7-9
CDR3 protein: CASSLAGLAPIEQYF
CDR3 DNA: TGTGCCAGCAGCTTAGCGGGACTAGCCCCGATCGAGCAGTACTTC

J gene: TRBJ1-4
clone size: NA
D gene: TRBD1
V gene: TRBV2
CDR3 protein: CASSAGGGEKLFF
CDR3 DNA: TGTGCCAGCAGTGCAGGGGGCGGTGAAAAACTGTTTTTT

J gene: TRBJ1-5
clone size: NA
D gene: NA
V gene: TRBV6-6
CDR3 protein: CASSYSTDSNQPQHF
CDR3 DNA: TGTGCCAGCAGTTACTCGACAGATAGCAATCAGCCCCAGCATTTT

J gene: TRBJ1-1
clone size: NA
D gene: TRBD1
V gene: TRBV7-9
CDR3 protein: CASSFDRVGTEAFF
CDR3 DNA: TGTGCCAGCAGCTTCGACAGGGTGGGCACTGAAGCTTTCTTT

J gene: TRBJ1-5
clone size: NA
D gene: TRBD1
V gene: TRBV2
CDR3 protein: CASRMGQGLGQPQHF
CDR3 DNA: TGTGCCAGCAGGATGGGACAGGGGCTTGGTCAGCCCCAGCATTTT

J gene: TRBJ2-7
clone size: NA
D gene: NA
V gene: TRBV2
CDR3 protein: CASSDALRYEQYF
CDR3 DNA: TGTGCCAGCAGTGACGCCCTACGCTACGAGCAGTACTTC

J gene: TRBJ2-3
clone size: few
D gene: TRBD1
V gene: TRBV29-1
CDR3 protein: CSAPDRGHTDTQYF
CDR3 DNA: TGCAGCGCCCCGGACAGGGGTCACACAGATACGCAGTATTTT

J gene: TRBJ2-7
clone size: few
D gene: TRBD1
V gene: TRBV19
CDR3 protein: CASSSQGLVSEQYF
CDR3 DNA: TGTGCCAGTAGTTCACAGGGGTTGGTCTCCGAGCAGTACTTC

J gene: TRBJ1-2
clone size: few
D gene: TRBD1
V gene: TRBV5-6
CDR3 protein: CASSLDRVDYGYTF
CDR3 DNA: TGTGCCAGCAGCTTAGACAGGGTTGACTATGGCTACACCTTC

J gene: TRBJ1-2
clone size: NA
D gene: NA
V gene: TRBV20-1
CDR3 protein: CSASGYGYTF
CDR3 DNA: TGCAGTGCTAGCGGCTATGGCTACACCTTC

J gene: TRBJ1-2
clone size: NA
D gene: TRBD1
V gene: TRBV5-4
CDR3 protein: CASSPGTGGVYGYTF
CDR3 DNA: TGTGCCAGCAGTCCCGGGACAGGGGGCGTCTATGGCTACACCTTC

J gene: TRBJ1-2
clone size: NA
D gene: NA
V gene: TRBV9
CDR3 protein: CASSVTDSHYGYTF
CDR3 DNA: TGTGCCAGCAGCGTAACGGACAGTCACTATGGCTACACCTTC

J gene: TRBJ1-5
clone size: NA
D gene: NA
V gene: TRBV19
CDR3 protein: CASRRDPGGYQPQHF
CDR3 DNA: TGTGCCAGTAGACGTGACCCCGGGGGTTACCAGCCCCAGCATTTT

J gene: TRBJ1-5
clone size: few
D gene: NA
V gene: TRBV11-3
CDR3 protein: CASSPDSNQPQHF
CDR3 DNA: TGTGCCAGCAGCCCAGACTCGAATCAGCCCCAGCATTTT

J gene: TRBJ1-5
clone size: few
D gene: TRBD1
V gene: TRBV4-1
CDR3 protein: CASSSTGGNQPQHF
CDR3 DNA: TGCGCCAGCAGCTCTACAGGGGGCAATCAGCCCCAGCATTTT

J gene: TRBJ2-7
clone size: few
D gene: NA
V gene: TRBV5-4
CDR3 protein: CASSLGPSEQYF
CDR3 DNA: TGTGCCAGCAGCTTGGGGCCTAGTGAGCAGTACTTC

J gene: TRBJ1-5
clone size: NA
D gene: TRBD1
V gene: TRBV30
CDR3 protein: CAWGTGSRNQPQHF
CDR3 DNA: TGTGCCTGGGGGACAGGCAGTAGGAATCAGCCCCAGCATTTT

J gene: TRBJ2-3
clone size: NA
D gene: NA
V gene: TRBV7-9
CDR3 protein: CASSSQGLVDTQYF
CDR3 DNA: TGTGCCAGCAGCTCCCAGGGGTTGGTAGATACGCAGTATTTT

J gene: TRBJ2-7
clone size: few
D gene: TRBD2
V gene: TRBV5-1
CDR3 protein: CASSRGTSGSNYEQYF
CDR3 DNA: TGCGCCAGCAGCCGAGGGACTAGCGGGAGCAACTACGAGCAGTACTTC

J gene: TRBJ1-2
clone size: NA
D gene: NA
V gene: TRBV5-6
CDR3 protein: CASSLRQFGYTF
CDR3 DNA: TGTGCCAGCAGCTTGCGTCAGTTCGGCTACACCTTC

J gene: TRBJ1-1
clone size: NA
D gene: TRBD1
V gene: TRBV5-6
CDR3 protein: CASIIQTGVSTEAFF
CDR3 DNA: TGTGCCAGCATTATACAAACAGGGGTATCCACTGAAGCTTTCTTT

J gene: TRBJ2-3
clone size: once
D gene: TRBD2
V gene: TRBV4-2
CDR3 protein: CASSATAGGADTQYF
CDR3 DNA: TGTGCCAGCAGCGCCACAGCGGGGGGTGCAGATACGCAGTATTTT

J gene: TRBJ2-1
clone size: few
D gene: TRBD2
V gene: TRBV10-3
CDR3 protein: CAISPYVASGGAYNEQFF
CDR3 DNA: TGTGCCATCAGTCCCTACGTCGCTAGCGGGGGGGCCTACAATGAGCAGTTCTTC

J gene: TRBJ2-2
clone size: NA
D gene: TRBD1
V gene: TRBV9
CDR3 protein: CASSDRTGDTGELFF
CDR3 DNA: TGTGCCAGCAGCGACCGGACAGGGGATACCGGGGAGCTGTTTTTT

J gene: TRBJ2-3
clone size: NA
D gene: TRBD1
V gene: TRBV19
CDR3 protein: CASRTLQGTDTQYF
CDR3 DNA: TGTGCCAGTAGGACCTTACAGGGGACAGATACGCAGTATTTT

J gene: TRBJ1-1
clone size: few
D gene: NA
V gene: TRBV6-6
CDR3 protein: CASSPSLTGAFF
CDR3 DNA: TGTGCCAGCAGCCCAAGCCTTACGGGGGCTTTCTTT

J gene: TRBJ2-5
clone size: few
D gene: NA
V gene: TRBV21-1
CDR3 protein: CASSKRGQETQYF
CDR3 DNA: TGTGCCAGCAGCAAACGGGGCCAAGAGACCCAGTACTTC